This TCR beta chain came from a study of T cell responses to AZD1222 COVID-19 vaccine. The V end was cut by 4 bases, the J end by 4 bases, with 11 bases between. The CDR3 consists of 13 residues. CDR1 GTSNPN and CDR2 SVGIG come from the germline V gene (reference sequence). The count of this clone is one. Its antigen is unknown. Assay used: immunoSEQ multiplex PCR; TCRdb lists only in-frame clones, some missing. Of 50,000 to 85,000 clones listed, 79% are singletons. Overall study results and limits: Clonal diversity may have been underestimated in mostly white British donors.

J is TRBJ2-1 and V is TRBV30; D possibly matches TRBD1 or TRBD2 (5 bases each). The source material was peripheral blood, sampled on day 0 of MenACWY control vaccination. The receptor's source is an adult in good health. This chain's CDR3 is CAWTGTNYNEQFF. The CDR3 DNA reads TGTGCCTGGACCGGGACCAATTACAATGAGCAGTTCTTC.